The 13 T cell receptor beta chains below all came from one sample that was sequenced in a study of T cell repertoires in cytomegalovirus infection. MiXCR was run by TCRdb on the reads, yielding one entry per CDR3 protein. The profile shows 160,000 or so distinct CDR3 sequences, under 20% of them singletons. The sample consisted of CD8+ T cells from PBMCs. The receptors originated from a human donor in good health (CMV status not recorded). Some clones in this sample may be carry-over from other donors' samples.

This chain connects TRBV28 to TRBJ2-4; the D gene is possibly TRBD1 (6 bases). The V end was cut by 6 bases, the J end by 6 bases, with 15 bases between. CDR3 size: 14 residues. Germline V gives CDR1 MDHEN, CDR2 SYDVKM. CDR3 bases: TGTGCCAGCAGGGCCCGGGACACCCCAAACATTCAGTACTTC. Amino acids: CASRARDTPNIQYF.

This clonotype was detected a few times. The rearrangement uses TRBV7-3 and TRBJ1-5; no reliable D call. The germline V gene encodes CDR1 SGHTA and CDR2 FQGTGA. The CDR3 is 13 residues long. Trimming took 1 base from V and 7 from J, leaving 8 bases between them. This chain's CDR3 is CASSLNTGQPQHF. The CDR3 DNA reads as TGTGCCAGCAGCTTAAACACCGGACAGCCCCAGCATTTT.

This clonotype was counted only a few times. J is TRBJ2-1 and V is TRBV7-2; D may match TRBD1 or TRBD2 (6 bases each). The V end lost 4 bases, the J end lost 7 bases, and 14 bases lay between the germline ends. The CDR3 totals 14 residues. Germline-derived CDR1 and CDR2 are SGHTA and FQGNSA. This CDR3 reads CASSSQLGGNEQFF. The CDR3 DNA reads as TGTGCCAGCAGCTCCCAACTAGGGGGGAATGAGCAGTTCTTC.

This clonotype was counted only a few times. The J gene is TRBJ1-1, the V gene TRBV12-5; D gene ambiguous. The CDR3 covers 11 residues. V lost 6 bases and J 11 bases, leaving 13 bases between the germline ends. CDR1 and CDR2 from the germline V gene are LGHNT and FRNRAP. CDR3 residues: CASGLAKGAFF. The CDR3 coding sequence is TGTGCTAGTGGCCTCGCCAAAGGGGCTTTCTTT. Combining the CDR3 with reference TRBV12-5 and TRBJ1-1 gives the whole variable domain DARVTQTPRHKVTEMGQEVTMRCQPILGHNTVFWYRQTMMQGLELLAYFRNRAPLDDSGMPKDRFSAEMPDATLATLKIQPSEPRDSAVYFCASGLAKGAFFGQGTRLTVV.

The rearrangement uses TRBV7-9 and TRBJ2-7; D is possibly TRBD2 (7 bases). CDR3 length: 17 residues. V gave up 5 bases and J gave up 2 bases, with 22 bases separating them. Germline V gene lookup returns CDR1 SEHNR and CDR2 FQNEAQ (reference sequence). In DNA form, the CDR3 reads TGTGCCAGCAGCACCCCTCCCAGGGGAGGGGATCCCTACGAGCAGTACTTC. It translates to CASSTPPRGGDPYEQYF.

The chain's CDR3 is CASSTGRSWDTQYF. The CDR3 DNA follows: TGTGCCAGCAGCACGGGGAGGAGTTGGGATACGCAGTATTTT. The V and J genes are TRBV7-3 and TRBJ2-3, with D possibly being TRBD2 (6 bases). The germline V gene has CDR1 SGHTA and CDR2 FQGTGA. The CDR3 contains 14 residues. V was trimmed by 5 bases and J by 6 bases, leaving 15 bases between them.

This chain's CDR3 is CANAPGANTEAFF. In nucleotides, the CDR3 is TGTGCCAACGCCCCGGGGGCGAACACTGAAGCTTTCTTT. The chain uses TRBV7-6 and TRBJ1-1; TRBD1 might be the D (6 bases). The CDR3 has 13 amino acids. Trimming took 10 bases from V and 1 from J, leaving 13 bases between them. The V gene's germline CDR1 is SGHVS and CDR2 FNYEAQ.

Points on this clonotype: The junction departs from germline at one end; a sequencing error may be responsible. Written as DNA, the CDR3 is TGCGCCAGCAAGCCGGGACAGGCTTCCCAGTGGGACTTT. Residues: CASKPGQASQWDF. V usage is TRBV5-1 and J usage is TRBJ1-1; 8 bases align to TRBD1. Germline V gene sequence: CDR1 SGHRS, CDR2 YFSETQ. The CDR3 contains 13 residues.

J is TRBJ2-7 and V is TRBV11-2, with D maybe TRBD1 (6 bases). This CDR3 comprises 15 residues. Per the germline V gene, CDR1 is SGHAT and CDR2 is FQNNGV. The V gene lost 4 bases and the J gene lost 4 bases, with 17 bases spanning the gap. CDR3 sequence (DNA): TGTGCCAGCAGCTCAGGATCTGGGGGCGGTTACGAGCAGTACTTC. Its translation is CASSSGSGGGYEQYF.

The CDR3 loop reads CASSSVGVAGGSKTQYF. CDR3 DNA sequence: TGTGCCAGCAGCTCAGTTGGGGTAGCGGGAGGTTCGAAGACCCAGTACTTC. The chain uses TRBV7-8 and TRBJ2-5; 10 nucleotides line up with TRBD2. The germline gives CDR1 SGHVS, CDR2 FQNEAQ. V gave up 4 bases and J gave up 6 bases; unmatched junction bases: 14. The CDR3 has 17 amino acids.

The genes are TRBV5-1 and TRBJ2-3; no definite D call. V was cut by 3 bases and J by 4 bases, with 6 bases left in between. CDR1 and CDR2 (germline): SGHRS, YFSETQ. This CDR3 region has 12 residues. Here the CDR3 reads CASSSPPDTQYF. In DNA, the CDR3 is TGCGCCAGCAGCTCCCCACCAGATACGCAGTATTTT.

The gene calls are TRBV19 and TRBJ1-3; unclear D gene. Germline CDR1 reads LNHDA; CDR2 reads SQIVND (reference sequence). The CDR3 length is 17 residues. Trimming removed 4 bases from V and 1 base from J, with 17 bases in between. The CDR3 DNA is TGTGCCAGTAGTACCGTCGGAGGAGCTTCATCTGGAAACACCATATATTTT. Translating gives CASSTVGGASSGNTIYF. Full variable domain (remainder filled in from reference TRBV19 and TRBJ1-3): DGGITQSPKYLFRKEGQNVTLSCEQNLNHDAMYWYRQDPGQGLRLIYYSQIVNDFQKGDIAEGYSVSREKKESFPLTVTSAQKNPTAFYLCASSTVGGASSGNTIYFGEGSWLTVV.

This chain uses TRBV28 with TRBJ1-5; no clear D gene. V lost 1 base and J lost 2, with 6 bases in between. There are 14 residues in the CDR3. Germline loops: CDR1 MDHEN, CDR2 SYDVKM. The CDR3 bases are TGTGCCAGCAGTTTATTGGTGGGCAATCAGCCCCAGCATTTT. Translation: CASSLLVGNQPQHF.